This is a list of T cell receptor beta chains from one sample in a study of cytotoxic CD8 clonotypes in ibrutinib-treated CLL. Some clones are missing from TCRdb's copy, which holds only in-frame ones; the method was immunoSEQ multiplex PCR. The sample lists about 310,000 clones, about 80% occurring once. Here the sequenced sample was PBMCs, taken before ibrutinib treatment. Receptor source: a human donor with chronic lymphocytic leukemia. CDR3s include the opening cysteine and the closing phenylalanine or tryptophan. Fields, in order: D gene, J gene, V gene, CDR3 length, clone size, CDR3 protein, CDR3 DNA. D genes are given only for firm matches. The listing skips clone size in some rows; elsewhere it reads once, few, many or a size class.

>NA|TRBJ1-1|TRBV10-3|19|NA
CAISESNPGTQVLNTEAFF
TGTGCCATCAGTGAGTCGAACCCCGGGACGCAAGTACTGAACACTGAAGCTTTCTTT
>NA|TRBJ2-3|TRBV30|13|NA
CAWSGSSEDTQYF
TGTGCCTGGAGTGGGTCATCGGAGGATACGCAGTATTTT
>TRBD1|TRBJ2-7|TRBV6-5|15|NA
CASRGTGTDYHEQYF
TGTGCCAGCAGAGGGACCGGGACAGACTATCACGAGCAGTACTTC
>TRBD1|TRBJ2-1|TRBV4-1|16|NA
CASSQGQGASLGEQFF
TGCGCCAGCAGCCAGGGACAGGGGGCATCTCTTGGTGAGCAGTTCTTC
>TRBD2|TRBJ2-1|TRBV7-2|15|NA
CASSMGLAGGNEQFF
TGTGCCAGCAGCATGGGACTAGCGGGAGGCAATGAGCAGTTCTTC
>TRBD2|TRBJ2-1|TRBV30|18|NA
CAWAGLAGGRGSYNEQFF
TGTGCCTGGGCCGGACTAGCGGGAGGGCGAGGGTCCTACAATGAGCAGTTCTTC
>NA|TRBJ1-2|TRBV30|14|few
CAWSFGKQGYGYTF
TGTGCCTGGAGTTTTGGGAAACAGGGCTATGGCTACACCTTC
>TRBD2|TRBJ2-1|TRBV6-1|14|once
CASKSGSSYNEQFF
TGTGCCAGCAAAAGCGGGAGCTCCTACAATGAGCAGTTCTTC
>TRBD1|TRBJ2-7|TRBV27|15|few
CASSLHRGRLYEQYF
TGTGCCAGCAGTCTCCACAGGGGAAGACTATACGAGCAGTACTTC
>NA|TRBJ1-1|TRBV4-3|14|NA
CASSQDKGWTEAFF
TGCGCCAGCAGCCAAGATAAGGGTTGGACTGAAGCTTTCTTT
>TRBD1|TRBJ2-2|TRBV18|14|NA
CASSPGTGTGELFF
TGTGCCAGCTCACCTGGGACAGGGACCGGGGAGCTGTTTTTT
>TRBD2|TRBJ2-3|TRBV5-5|15|NA
CASRKLASGLYTQYF
TGTGCCAGCAGGAAACTAGCGTCGGGACTCTATACGCAGTATTTT
>NA|TRBJ2-5|TRBV5-4|15|NA
CASIPSGGDQETQYF
TGTGCCAGTATTCCCAGCGGCGGAGACCAAGAGACCCAGTACTTC
>TRBD1|TRBJ2-7|TRBV18|16|NA
CASSPMGQADLGEQYF
TGTGCCAGCTCACCAATGGGACAGGCCGACCTCGGCGAGCAGTACTTC
>NA|TRBJ2-5|TRBV20-1|11|NA
CSARTSQTQYF
TGCAGTGCTAGAACCAGTCAGACCCAGTACTTC
>NA|TRBJ2-7|TRBV14|12|NA
CASSHSSYEQYF
TGTGCCAGCAGCCATTCATCCTACGAGCAGTACTTC
>TRBD2|TRBJ2-3|TRBV30|14|NA
CAWRLAGSTDTQYF
TGTGCCTGGAGGTTAGCGGGATCCACAGATACGCAGTATTTT
>TRBD2|TRBJ2-3|TRBV6-6|16|NA
CATRGATSGIPDTQYF
TGTGCCACCAGGGGGGCGACTAGCGGGATCCCAGATACGCAGTATTTT
>TRBD2|TRBJ2-7|TRBV6-5|16|NA
CASSYSIAGSSYEQYF
TGTGCCAGCAGTTACTCGATAGCGGGTTCGTCCTACGAGCAGTACTTC
>NA|TRBJ2-6|TRBV29-1|13|NA
CSAGRSGANVLTF
TGCAGCGCCGGACGCTCTGGGGCCAACGTCCTGACTTTC
>NA|TRBJ2-1|TRBV27|13|NA
CASSFGPLNEQFF
TGTGCCAGCAGTTTTGGTCCTCTAAATGAGCAGTTCTTC
>NA|TRBJ2-7|TRBV5-1|15|NA
CASSLGGGASYEQYF
TGCGCCAGCAGCTTGGGCGGGGGCGCTTCCTACGAGCAGTACTTC
>TRBD1|TRBJ1-2|TRBV30|15|NA
CAWSDTLGQGDGYTF
TGTGCCTGGAGTGATACTTTAGGACAGGGGGATGGCTACACCTTC
>TRBD1|TRBJ1-5|TRBV27|14|NA
CASSLTGQGKPQHF
TGTGCCAGCAGTTTAACGGGACAGGGGAAGCCCCAGCATTTT
>NA|TRBJ2-3|TRBV5-6|11|NA
CASSLADTQYF
TGTGCCAGCAGCTTGGCAGATACGCAGTATTTT
>NA|TRBJ2-2|TRBV6-4|13|NA
CASSPSVVGELFF
TGTGCCAGCAGCCCCTCAGTCGTCGGGGAGCTGTTTTTT
>TRBD2|TRBJ2-1|TRBV27|17|NA
CATGSGFLAAPYNEQFF
TGTGCCACCGGTAGCGGGTTTTTAGCGGCCCCCTACAATGAGCAGTTCTTC
>TRBD1|TRBJ2-5|TRBV5-1|19|NA
CASSSGRTGGAFYVETQYF
TGCGCCAGCAGCTCCGGGCGGACAGGGGGCGCGTTCTATGTGGAGACCCAGTACTTC
>NA|TRBJ2-1|TRBV6-1|9|NA
CASRDLKFF
TGTGCCAGCAGGGACCTCAAGTTCTTC
>NA|TRBJ1-1|TRBV12-5|15|NA
CASGSPAGAADEAFF
TGTGCTAGTGGTTCCCCAGCGGGGGCGGCGGATGAAGCTTTCTTT
>NA|TRBJ1-4|TRBV21-1|15|NA
CASSTPRGTNEKLFF
TGTGCCAGCAGCACCCCCCGGGGTACTAATGAAAAACTGTTTTTT
>TRBD1|TRBJ1-2|TRBV14|15|NA
CASSQDYGQVYGYTF
TGTGCCAGCAGCCAAGACTACGGACAGGTCTATGGCTACACCTTC
>NA|TRBJ1-2|TRBV7-3|13|NA
CASSLGPDYGYTF
TGTGCCAGCAGCTTAGGCCCGGACTATGGCTACACCTTC
>TRBD1|TRBJ1-1|TRBV11-3|16|NA
CASSLGGQGLDTEAFF
TGTGCCAGCAGCTTAGGGGGACAGGGGTTGGACACTGAAGCTTTCTTT
>NA|TRBJ2-7|TRBV25-1|13|once
CASSGRNLDEQYF
TGTGCCAGCAGTGGAAGGAATTTGGACGAGCAGTACTTC
>NA|TRBJ2-7|TRBV11-2|12|NA
CASSLQGHEQYF
TGTGCCAGCAGCTTGCAGGGGCACGAGCAGTACTTC
>TRBD2|TRBJ2-1|TRBV28|18|NA
CASSDQGLAGAPRSEQFF
TGTGCCAGCAGTGATCAGGGACTAGCGGGAGCTCCGCGTAGTGAGCAGTTCTTC
>TRBD2|TRBJ2-7|TRBV9|15|NA
CASSGGTSGVYEQYF
TGTGCCAGCAGCGGCGGGACTAGCGGGGTTTACGAGCAGTACTTC
>NA|TRBJ1-5|TRBV19|14|many
CASNRARDNQPQHF
TGTGCCAGTAACCGGGCCAGGGACAATCAGCCCCAGCATTTT
>NA|TRBJ2-3|TRBV7-2|16|NA
CASSSTPSHRTDTQYF
TGTGCCAGCAGCTCAACCCCCTCCCACCGCACAGATACGCAGTATTTT
>NA|TRBJ1-2|TRBV5-6|13|NA
CASSFGRNYGYTF
TGTGCCAGCAGCTTCGGCCGAAACTATGGCTACACCTTC
>NA|TRBJ2-1|TRBV11-2|17|NA
CASSHGRMRSSYNEQFF
TGTGCCAGCAGCCATGGGAGGATGCGGAGCTCCTACAATGAGCAGTTCTTC
>NA|TRBJ1-2|TRBV28|16|once
CASSLRSGGAAGGYTF
TGTGCCAGCAGTTTAAGGTCTGGGGGCGCGGCGGGTGGCTACACCTTC
>TRBD1|TRBJ2-3|TRBV15|14|NA
CATSKGQGLDTQYF
TGTGCCACCAGCAAAGGACAGGGGCTGGATACGCAGTATTTT
>TRBD2|TRBJ2-5|TRBV9|15|NA
CASSVDQRDGKTQYF
TGTGCCAGCAGCGTAGACCAGCGGGACGGGAAGACCCAGTACTTC
>TRBD2|TRBJ2-5|TRBV7-2|16|once
CASSQGVAGGHETQYF
TGTGCCAGCAGCCAAGGAGTAGCGGGAGGCCACGAGACCCAGTACTTC